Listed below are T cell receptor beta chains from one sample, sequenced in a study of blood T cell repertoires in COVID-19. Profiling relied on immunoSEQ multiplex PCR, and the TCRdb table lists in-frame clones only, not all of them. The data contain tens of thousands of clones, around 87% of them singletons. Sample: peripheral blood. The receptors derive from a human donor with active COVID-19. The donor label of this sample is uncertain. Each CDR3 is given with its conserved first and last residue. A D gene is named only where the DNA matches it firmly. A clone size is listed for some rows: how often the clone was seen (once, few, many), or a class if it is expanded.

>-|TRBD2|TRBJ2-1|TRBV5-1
CASSSGTSGSGDEQFF
TGCGCCAGCAGCTCCGGGACTAGCGGGAGTGGGGATGAGCAGTTCTTC
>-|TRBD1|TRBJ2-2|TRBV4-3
CASSPGTGLAGELFF
TGCGCCAGCAGCCCAGGGACAGGGCTGGCCGGGGAGCTGTTTTTT
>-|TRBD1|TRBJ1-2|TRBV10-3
CAISVGTGDGYTF
TGTGCCATCAGTGTTGGGACAGGAGATGGCTACACCTTC
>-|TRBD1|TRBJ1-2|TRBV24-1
CATSDPGQGYTF
TGTGCCACCAGTGACCCGGGACAGGGCTACACCTTC
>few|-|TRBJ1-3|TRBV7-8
CASSLPQGNTIYF
TGTGCCAGCAGCTTGCCACAGGGAAACACCATATATTTT
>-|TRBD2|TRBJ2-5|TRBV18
CASSPAESGGETQYF
TGTGCCAGCTCACCAGCGGAATCGGGAGGGGAGACCCAGTACTTC
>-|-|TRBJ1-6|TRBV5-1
CASSLDRERSPLHF
TGCGCCAGCAGCTTGGACAGGGAACGTTCACCCCTCCACTTT
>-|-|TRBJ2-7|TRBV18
CASSPEALSYEQYF
TGTGCCAGCTCACCAGAGGCTTTGTCCTACGAGCAGTACTTC
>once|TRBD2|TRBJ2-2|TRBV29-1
CSVRAGLAKDPPGELFF
TGCAGCGTTCGGGCGGGACTAGCGAAAGATCCACCCGGGGAGCTGTTTTTT
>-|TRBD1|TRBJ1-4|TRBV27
CASSFRDRGSEKLFF
TGTGCCAGCAGTTTCCGGGACAGGGGAAGTGAAAAACTGTTTTTT
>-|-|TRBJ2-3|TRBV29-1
CSVDWSSGTDTQYF
TGCAGCGTTGATTGGTCTAGCGGCACAGATACGCAGTATTTT
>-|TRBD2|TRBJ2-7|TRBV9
CASSLTSGTTYEQYF
TGTGCCAGCAGCTTAACTAGCGGTACTACCTACGAGCAGTACTTC
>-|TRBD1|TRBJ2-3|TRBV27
CASRDDRETSDTQYF
TGTGCCAGCAGAGACGACAGGGAGACTTCAGATACGCAGTATTTT
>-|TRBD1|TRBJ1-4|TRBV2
CASSQTGGEGKLFF
TGTGCCAGCAGTCAAACAGGGGGCGAGGGAAAACTGTTTTTT
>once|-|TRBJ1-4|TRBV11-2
CASSFGRQSRNEKLFF
TGTGCCAGCAGCTTTGGGCGACAGTCGAGGAATGAAAAACTGTTTTTT
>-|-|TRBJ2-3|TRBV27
CASSRRVQGPRASTDTQYF
TGTGCCAGCAGTCGAAGGGTGCAGGGGCCAAGGGCCAGCACAGATACGCAGTATTTT
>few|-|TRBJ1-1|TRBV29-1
CSVGTLNTEAFF
TGCAGCGTGGGGACACTGAACACTGAAGCTTTCTTT
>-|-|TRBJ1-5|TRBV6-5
CASSTGLPGSQHF
TGTGCCAGTTCTACGGGACTCCCAGGTTCCCAGCATTTT
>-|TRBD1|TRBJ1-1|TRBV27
CASSTTRQGQTAFF
TGTGCCAGCAGTACTACGCGACAGGGGCAGACGGCTTTCTTT
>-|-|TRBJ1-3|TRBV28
CASTLGGGSSGNTIYF
TGTGCCAGCACCCTGGGGGGGGGCTCCTCTGGAAACACCATATATTTT
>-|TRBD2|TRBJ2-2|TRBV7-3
CASSLAGGNTGELFF
TGTGCCAGCAGCTTGGCGGGAGGAAACACCGGGGAGCTGTTTTTT
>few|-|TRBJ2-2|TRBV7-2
CASSLRGGSNTGELFF
TGTGCCAGCAGCTTACGTGGGGGGTCGAACACCGGGGAGCTGTTTTTT
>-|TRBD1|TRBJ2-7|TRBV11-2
CASSSDRGTTEQYF
TGTGCCAGCAGCTCCGACAGGGGGACGACCGAGCAGTACTTC
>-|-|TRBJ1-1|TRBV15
CATSRDRTPEAFF
TGTGCCACCAGCAGAGATAGAACCCCTGAAGCTTTCTTT
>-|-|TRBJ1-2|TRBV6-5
CASSRQSLWYGYTF
TGTGCCAGCAGTCGACAGAGTCTTTGGTATGGCTACACCTTC
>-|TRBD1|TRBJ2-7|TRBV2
CAGNTGAWDEQYF
TGTGCCGGAAATACAGGGGCTTGGGACGAGCAGTACTTC
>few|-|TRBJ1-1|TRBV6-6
CASSYSGGSTEAFF
TGTGCCAGCAGTTACTCCGGGGGTAGCACTGAAGCTTTCTTT
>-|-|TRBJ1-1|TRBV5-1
CASSLAQLGVTEAFF
TGCGCCAGCAGCTTGGCTCAGCTAGGTGTCACTGAAGCTTTCTTT
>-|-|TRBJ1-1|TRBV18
CASSPTGNTEAFF
TGTGCCAGCTCACCAACGGGGAACACTGAAGCTTTCTTT
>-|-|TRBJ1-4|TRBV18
CASSPLVGLGEKLFF
TGTGCCAGCTCACCACTGGTGGGGCTGGGAGAAAAACTGTTTTTT
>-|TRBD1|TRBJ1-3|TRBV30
CAWSTGVGNTIYF
TGTGCCTGGAGTACAGGGGTTGGAAACACCATATATTTT
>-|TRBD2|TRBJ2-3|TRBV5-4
CASSSRLSGGPDTQYF
TGTGCCAGCAGCTCTCGACTAAGCGGGGGACCAGATACGCAGTATTTT
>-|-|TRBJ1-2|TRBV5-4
CASSQDRAVYGYTF
TGTGCCAGCAGCCAGGACAGAGCCGTCTATGGCTACACCTTC
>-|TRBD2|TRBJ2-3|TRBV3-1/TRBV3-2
CASSHPIGTSGSYTQYF
TGTGCCAGCAGCCACCCGATAGGGACTAGCGGGAGTTATACGCAGTATTTT
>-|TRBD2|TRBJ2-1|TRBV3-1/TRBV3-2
CASSQVGERGGVEQFF
TGTGCCAGCAGCCAAGTGGGAGAGCGGGGGGGCGTCGAGCAGTTCTTC
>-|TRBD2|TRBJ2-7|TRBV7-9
CASSFSGSSYEQYF
TGTGCCAGCAGCTTTAGCGGGTCGTCCTACGAGCAGTACTTC
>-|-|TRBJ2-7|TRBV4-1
CASSQLRMGGRYSYEQYF
TGCGCCAGCAGCCAGTTGAGGATGGGGGGGCGTTACTCCTACGAGCAGTACTTC
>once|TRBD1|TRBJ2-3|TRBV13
CASSSDRGYGDTQYF
TGTGCCAGCAGCTCGGACAGGGGGTACGGAGATACGCAGTATTTT
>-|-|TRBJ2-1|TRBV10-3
CAISAGESSYNEQFF
TGTGCCATCAGTGCCGGGGAGAGCTCCTACAATGAGCAGTTCTTC
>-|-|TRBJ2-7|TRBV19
CASSIGVAATYEQYF
TGTGCCAGTAGTATAGGGGTAGCGGCAACCTACGAGCAGTACTTC
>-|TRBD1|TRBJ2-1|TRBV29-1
CSVASGQGGNEQFF
TGCAGCGTTGCCTCCGGACAGGGTGGTAATGAGCAGTTCTTC
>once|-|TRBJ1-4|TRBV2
CASSEARPGRLFF
TGTGCCAGCAGTGAAGCTCGGCCAGGGCGACTGTTTTTT
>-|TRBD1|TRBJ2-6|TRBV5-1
CASSLGTGGFSGANVLTF
TGCGCCAGCAGCTTAGGGACAGGGGGTTTCTCTGGGGCCAACGTCCTGACTTTC
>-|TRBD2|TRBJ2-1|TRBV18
CASSPELAPNNEQFF
TGTGCCAGCTCACCCGAACTAGCGCCTAACAATGAGCAGTTCTTC
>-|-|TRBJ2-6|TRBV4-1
CASSQDWGVVGANVLTF
TGCGCCAGCAGCCAAGATTGGGGGGTAGTGGGGGCCAACGTCCTGACTTTC
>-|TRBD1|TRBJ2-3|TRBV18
CASSRGQVSADTQYF
TGTGCCAGCTCCCGGGGACAGGTGTCCGCAGATACGCAGTATTTT
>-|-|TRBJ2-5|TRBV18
CASSGGEETQYF
TGTGCCAGCTCCGGCGGGGAAGAGACCCAGTACTTC
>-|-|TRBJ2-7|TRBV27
CASKVTLSSYEQYF
TGTGCCAGCAAAGTGACTTTGAGCTCCTACGAGCAGTACTTC
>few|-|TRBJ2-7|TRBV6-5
CASSYEWGHEQYF
TGTGCCAGCAGTTATGAGTGGGGGCACGAGCAGTACTTC
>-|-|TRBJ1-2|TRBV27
CASRPRPTALGGGYTF
TGTGCCAGCAGACCGCGGCCCACGGCTCTTGGTGGTGGCTACACCTTC
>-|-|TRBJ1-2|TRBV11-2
CASSLGYGGASGYGYTF
TGTGCCAGCAGCTTAGGGTACGGTGGCGCTAGTGGCTATGGCTACACCTTC
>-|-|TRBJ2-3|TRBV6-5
CASTNGVADTQYF
TGTGCCAGCACCAACGGTGTGGCAGATACGCAGTATTTT
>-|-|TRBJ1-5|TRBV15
CATSRDRGSQQPQHF
TGTGCCACCAGCAGAGATCGGGGATCGCAGCAGCCCCAGCATTTT